Presented here are 10 T cell receptor beta chains from one specimen sequenced in a study of blood T cells in healthy people across ages. Alongside a J-beta primer mix, a sample-barcoded 5' primer served in a second PCR lasting about 7 to 11 cycles. One entry per CDR3 protein, called by TCRdb with MiXCR from the 5' RACE reads. The sample has fewer than 600,000 distinct CDR3 sequences, over 25% seen once; the top ten hold approximately 3.5%. In addition, the sample was reused for a study of T cells of mothers and their children.

The sample taken for sequencing was blood. Receptors originate from a boy aged 2 to 10 in good health.

V gene TRBV29-1 combines with J gene TRBJ1-2; D is ambiguous. CDR3 size: 11 residues. Germline V lookup: CDR1 SQVTM, CDR2 ANQGSEA. V was shortened by 4 bases and J by 7 bases, with 10 bases between the two germline ends. The CDR3 sequence: CSVGHPGGYTF. CDR3 in DNA: TGCAGCGTTGGGCATCCGGGTGGCTACACCTTC.

The chain couples TRBV7-2 to TRBJ2-5; D possibly corresponds to TRBD2 (6 bases). V was shortened by 5 bases and J by 5 bases, with 18 bases between the two germline ends. The CDR3 is made up of 15 amino acids. CDR1 is SGHTA and CDR2 is FQGNSA in the germline V gene. CDR3 sequence reads: CASSPEDGSRETQYF. Here the CDR3 DNA reads TGTGCCAGCAGCCCAGAGGACGGGAGTCGGGAGACCCAGTACTTC.

V is TRBV7-8 and J is TRBJ2-1; 10 positions agree with TRBD2. The CDR3 loop spans 16 amino acids. Trimming at V came to 1 base and at J to 6 bases, leaving 6 bases not matched to a gene. Germline-derived CDR1 and CDR2 are SGHVS and FQNEAQ. CDR3 DNA: TGTGCCAGCAGCTTAGTAGTTCCTAGCGGGAGCAATGAGCAGTTCTTC. It is translated as CASSLVVPSGSNEQFF.

This clonotype was seen a few times. The rearrangement links TRBV6-2 or TRBV6-3 to TRBJ2-4; no firm D call. The germline V and J ends were trimmed by 4 bases and 7 bases, with 8 bases remaining between them. The CDR3 length is 12 residues. Per the germline V gene, CDR1 is MNHEY and CDR2 is SVGEGT. The CDR3 coding sequence is TGTGCCAGCAGTTCCGGACCGAACATTCAGTACTTC. It codes for CASSSGPNIQYF.

The chain carries TRBV4-1 and TRBJ1-3; 7 positions match TRBD1. Germline trimming cut 5 bases from V and 0 bases from J; bases unmatched to any gene: 16. CDR1 MGHRA and CDR2 YSYEKL come from the germline V gene. The CDR3 contains 19 residues. Written as DNA, the CDR3 is TGCGCCAGCAGCTCTCCCGCGACCGGGACAGTCAACTCTGGAAACACCATATATTTT. Translation: CASSSPATGTVNSGNTIYF.

This clonotype was counted a few times. This chain joins TRBV5-1 and TRBJ2-5; D perhaps matches TRBD1 (6 bases). Judging by the DNA end, TRBJ2-1 fits better; the J call may be wrong. Germline CDR1 SGHRS, CDR2 YFSETQ. There are 16 residues in the CDR3. Here the CDR3 reads CASSLARDTRQDEQFF. The CDR3, as DNA: TGCGCCAGCAGCTTGGCCCGGGACACGCGCCAAGATGAGCAGTTCTTC.

This clonotype turned up a few times. This chain connects TRBV7-6 to TRBJ1-3; D is undetermined. The ends were cut back, 0 bases at V and 4 bases at J, with 10 bases in the middle. This CDR3 contains 15 residues. The germline gives CDR1 SGHVS, CDR2 FNYEAQ. As DNA, the CDR3 is TGTGCCAGCAGCTTAGCAGGTCCTGTCGGAAACACCATATATTTT. Amino acid sequence: CASSLAGPVGNTIYF. Full variable domain (missing parts from reference TRBV7-6 and TRBJ1-3): GAGVSQSPRYKVTKRGQDVALRCDPISGHVSLYWYRQALGQGPEFLTYFNYEAQQDKSGLPNDRFSAERPEGSISTLTIQRTEQRDSAMYRCASSLAGPVGNTIYFGEGSWLTVV.

This clonotype appeared a few times. The V and J genes are TRBV5-1 and TRBJ2-1; no reliable D call. The CDR3 loop spans 15 amino acids. The V gene's germline CDR1 is SGHRS and CDR2 YFSETQ. The V and J ends lost 0 bases and 0 bases respectively, with 7 bases between them. The CDR3 nucleotides are TGCGCCAGCAGCTTGGCGGTCAGCTCCTACAATGAGCAGTTCTTC. Translation gives CASSLAVSSYNEQFF.

The V and J genes are TRBV10-3 and TRBJ2-7, with no clear D. Trimming left V 4 bases short and J 5 bases short, with 6 bases between. The CDR3 contains 11 residues. The germline V gene encodes CDR1 ENHRY and CDR2 SYGVKD. CDR3 DNA sequence: TGTGCCATCAGTGGATTAAACGAGCAGTACTTC. Translation gives CAISGLNEQYF.

This chain connects TRBV10-3 to TRBJ2-5; D unclear. With the DNA end fitting TRBJ2-1 better, the J assignment may be wrong. Germline-derived CDR1 and CDR2 are ENHRY and SYGVKD. This CDR3 is 12 amino acids long. The CDR3 nucleotides are TGTGCCATCAGTGAACCCGGCAATGAGCAGTTCTTC. It codes for CAISEPGNEQFF.